The source of this TCR beta chain is a study of CD8 T cells in Susac syndrome. Study outcomes and limitations: By the study's own acknowledgment, its TCR sequencing and HLA analysis included relatively few individuals.

RNA amounts of roughly 0.45 to 1 ug underwent reverse transcription with random hexamers. An immunoSEQ multiplex PCR generated amplified TCR beta CDR3 products spanning 54 Vbeta and 13 Jbeta. From the immunoSEQ multiplex PCR reads, TCRdb called clonotypes with MiXCR, one entry per CDR3 protein. This sample has 100,000 to 150,000 distinct CDR3 sequences, with 90% to 95% found just once. Details on this clonotype: Its antigen is unknown.

TCR beta from blood CD8+ and CD4+ T cells was sequenced. The healthy controls were matched to patients by age and sex. The CDR3 spans 14 residues. Trimming pared 6 bases from V and 2 bases from J, leaving 13 bases between. Germline CDR1 is SNHLY and CDR2 is FYNNEI. This clonotype originated in a human donor in good health. Sequencing used CD4+ T cells from PBMCs. V and J are TRBV2 and TRBJ2-5; TRBD1 is a possible D gene (5 bases). In DNA, the CDR3 is TGTGCCAGCAGGGAGACAGTAGGGCAAGAGACCCAGTACTTC. Its protein is CASRETVGQETQYF.